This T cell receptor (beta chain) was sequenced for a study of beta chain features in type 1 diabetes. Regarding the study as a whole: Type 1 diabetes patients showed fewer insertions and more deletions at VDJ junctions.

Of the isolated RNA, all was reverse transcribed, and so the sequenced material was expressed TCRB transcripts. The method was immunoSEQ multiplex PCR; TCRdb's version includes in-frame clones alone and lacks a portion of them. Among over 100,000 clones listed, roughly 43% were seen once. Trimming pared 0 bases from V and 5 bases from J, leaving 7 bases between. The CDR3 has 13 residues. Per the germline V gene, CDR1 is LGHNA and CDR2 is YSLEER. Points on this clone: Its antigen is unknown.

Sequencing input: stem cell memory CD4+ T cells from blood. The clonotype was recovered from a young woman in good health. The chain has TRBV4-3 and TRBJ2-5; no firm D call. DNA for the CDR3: TGCGCCAGCAGCCAAGATATCAGGGAGACCCAGTACTTC. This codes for CASSQDIRETQYF.